The 2 T cell receptor beta chains presented below share a single source sample, sequenced in a study of cytomegalovirus exposure and HLA in healthy donors. PCR was performed using 60 Vbeta and 13 Jbeta primers. Here immunoSEQ multiplex PCR was the method, and the copy in TCRdb shows in-frame clones only, minus some. The table has some 110,000 clones, over 65% seen once. Material: PBMCs. Source of these receptors: a woman between 40 and 55 years old in good health and CMV-seronegative.

J is TRBJ1-1 and V is TRBV28, with D possibly TRBD1 on 5 matching bases. This CDR3 spans 16 amino acids. Germline V gives CDR1 MDHEN, CDR2 SYDVKM. Trimming cost V 3 bases and J 3 bases, with 17 bases left between them. CDR3 DNA sequence: TGTGCCAGCAGTTTTCTCTTTCGGGGGTTGGACACTGAAGCTTTCTTT. Translating it yields CASSFLFRGLDTEAFF.

J is TRBJ1-2 and V is TRBV6-5, with 7 bases aligning to TRBD1. The CDR3 contains 13 residues. Germline trimming cut 6 bases from V and 3 bases from J; bases unmatched to any gene: 4. The germline V gene encodes CDR1 MNHEY and CDR2 SVGAGI. The CDR3 nucleotides read TGTGCCAGCAGCACAGACAGGGACTATGGCTACACCTTC. Translating gives CASSTDRDYGYTF.